These 22 T cell receptor beta chains came from one sample sequenced in a study of CD8+ T cells in alopecia areata. Once RNA had been extracted, it was reverse transcribed into cDNA to act as the sequencing template. Measured with immunoSEQ multiplex PCR; TCRdb has only the in-frame clones, and not every one. Among about 91,000 clones listed, 40% to 45% were seen once. Sample: CD4+ T cells sorted from blood. All receptors derive from a human donor with alopecia areata.

The rearrangement uses TRBV28 and TRBJ2-4; tentatively, D is TRBD2 (5 bases). Deletions cut 2 bases from V and 1 base from J, with 6 bases between. Germline CDR1 and CDR2: MDHEN and SYDVKM. The length of the CDR3 is 14 residues. Here the CDR3 DNA reads TGTGCCAGCAGTTTAAGAGGGGCCAAAAACATTCAGTACTTC. Translated, it gives CASSLRGAKNIQYF.

The gene calls are TRBV5-1 and TRBJ2-3, with D unresolved. The CDR3 runs 12 residues. Germline CDR1 SGHRS, CDR2 YFSETQ. Trimming cost V 7 bases and J 2 bases, with 8 bases left between them. CDR3: CASGPNTDTQYF. The CDR3 DNA is TGCGCCAGCGGTCCCAACACAGATACGCAGTATTTT.

This sequence joins TRBV29-1 and TRBJ1-1; D is possibly TRBD1 (5 bases). Germline CDR1 reads SQVTM; CDR2 reads ANQGSEA. V lost 3 bases, J lost 7 bases, and 12 bases lay in between. The CDR3 totals 12 residues. The CDR3 coding sequence is TGCAGCGTTGATGGTGCAGGGCTTGAAGCTTTCTTT. This sequence encodes CSVDGAGLEAFF.

V gene TRBV9 combines with J gene TRBJ2-1; 8 positions agree with TRBD2. Per germline, CDR1 SGDLS and CDR2 YYNGEE. The CDR3 is 18 residues long. V trimming: 4 bases; J trimming: 5 bases; junction bases outside the gene matches: 17. CDR3: CASSRPPGPGGSHNEQFF. The CDR3 DNA reads TGTGCCAGCAGCCGTCCTCCGGGACCGGGGGGGTCCCACAATGAGCAGTTCTTC.

This clone has a single count. The CDR3 DNA reads TGCAGCGCTCTCCAGAGGGGCGCCGGTTATGAGCAGTTCTTC. Its protein product is CSALQRGAGYEQFF. The chain has TRBV29-1 and TRBJ2-1, with D perhaps being TRBD1 or TRBD2 (5 bases each). Trimming cost V 7 bases and J 8 bases, with 21 bases left between them. Germline lookup yields CDR1 SQVTM and CDR2 ANQGSEA. This CDR3 comprises 14 residues.

This clone was counted a few times. The gene calls are TRBV14 and TRBJ2-1; D remains unclear. Trimming took off 1 base at V and 4 bases at J, with 11 bases between the two ends. This CDR3 has 15 amino acids. CDR1 and CDR2 from the germline V gene are SGHDN and FVKESK. CDR3 in amino acids: CASSQGGSRYNEQFF. The CDR3 nucleotides are TGTGCCAGCAGCCAAGGGGGAAGTAGATACAATGAGCAGTTCTTC.

The table lists this clone with a few counts. V is TRBV23-1 and J is TRBJ2-7; D is possibly TRBD2 (6 bases). TRBV23-1 is designated an ORF whose function remains uncertain. The CDR3 contains 14 residues. The V end was cut by 4 bases, the J end by 3 bases, with 13 bases between. This CDR3 is CASSRSRRGYEQYF. The DNA for the CDR3 is TGCGCCAGCAGTCGCTCAAGGAGGGGCTACGAGCAGTACTTC.

As concerns this clone: At one end the junction does not follow the germline gene, possibly because of a read error. The V and J genes are TRBV30 and TRBJ2-7; TRBD1 is a possible D gene (6 bases). The CDR3 consists of 11 residues. Germline assignment: CDR1 GTSNPN and CDR2 SVGIG (reference sequence). The DNA for the CDR3 is TGTGCCTGGAGCCTTGGGCCAGGGGTGGCTTTC. Translating it yields CAWSLGPGVAF. The full variable domain, completed using reference TRBV30 and TRBJ2-7, is SQTIHQWPATLVQPVGSPLSLECTVEGTSNPNLYWYRQAAGRGLQLLFYSVGIGQISSEVPQNLSASRPQDRQFILSSKKLLLSDSGFYLCAWSLGPGVAFGPGTRLTVT.

The chain joins TRBV30 to TRBJ1-2; D remains unclear. V lost 0 bases to trimming and J lost 4 bases, with 3 bases between them. Germline V gene lookup returns CDR1 GTSNPN and CDR2 SVGIG (reference sequence). The CDR3 totals 11 residues. The CDR3 is CAWSVLYGYTF. For the CDR3, the DNA is TGTGCCTGGAGTGTTCTCTATGGCTACACCTTC.

The chain employs TRBV5-1 and TRBJ2-1; the match to TRBD2 covers 7 bases. From germline, CDR1 is SGHRS and CDR2 YFSETQ. This CDR3 is 15 amino acids long. V dropped 0 bases and J dropped 2; count of bases not matched to a gene: 2. CDR3 sequence reads: CASSLGGGTYNEQFF. The CDR3 nucleotides are TGCGCCAGCAGCTTGGGCGGGGGAACCTACAATGAGCAGTTCTTC.

The chain combines TRBV29-1 with TRBJ1-4; D is perhaps TRBD1 (5 bases). V shed 4 bases and J shed 1 base, with 7 bases lying between them. The CDR3 loop spans 13 amino acids. From germline, CDR1 is SQVTM and CDR2 ANQGSEA. The CDR3 DNA sequence: TGCAGCGTTGGTCAGGGAACTAATGAAAAACTGTTTTTT. Amino acid sequence: CSVGQGTNEKLFF.

The V and J genes are TRBV5-1 and TRBJ1-2; D is uncertain. V gave up 4 bases and J gave up 1 base, with 11 bases separating them. Per germline, CDR1 SGHRS and CDR2 YFSETQ. The CDR3 covers 14 residues. DNA of the CDR3: TGCGCCAGCAGCCGGGCGGAAAATAACTATGGCTACACCTTC. Translated, it gives CASSRAENNYGYTF.

This chain joins TRBV5-6 and TRBJ1-6; D is perhaps TRBD1 (5 bases). The V and J ends lost 0 bases and 9 bases respectively, with 13 bases between them. The CDR3 covers 15 residues. Germline lookup yields CDR1 SGHDT and CDR2 YYEEEE. The CDR3 nucleotides are TGTGCCAGCAGCTTGGCAAGGGGCGTCGGTTCACCCCTCCACTTT. Its translation is CASSLARGVGSPLHF.

This clone came up a few times. The chain recombines TRBV29-1 with TRBJ2-2; D is possibly TRBD1 (6 bases). V lost 3 bases to trimming and J lost 5 bases, with 7 bases between them. The CDR3 extends over 12 amino acids. CDR1 and CDR2 from the germline V gene are SQVTM and ANQGSEA. The CDR3 protein is CSVDRGTGELFF. In nucleotides, the CDR3 is TGCAGCGTTGACAGGGGAACCGGGGAGCTGTTTTTT.

In this sample, this clone turned up a few times. This chain connects TRBV28 to TRBJ2-7; 10 bases are shared with TRBD1. There are 17 residues in the CDR3. J lost 5 bases, V lost 6 bases, and 16 bases had no gene match. Germline loops: CDR1 MDHEN, CDR2 SYDVKM. CDR3 nucleotide sequence: TGTGCCAGCAGCCCTAGAGTCCCGAGACAGGGGGCCAACGAGCAGTACTTC. Its translation: CASSPRVPRQGANEQYF.

The J gene is TRBJ2-7, the V gene TRBV4-1; D remains ambiguous. Germline V lookup: CDR1 MGHRA, CDR2 YSYEKL. The CDR3 runs 15 residues. The ends were cut back, 4 bases at V and 7 bases at J, with 20 bases in the middle. The CDR3 reads CASSPFDGRPGEQYF. The CDR3 nucleotides are TGCGCCAGCAGCCCTTTTGATGGACGCCCCGGGGAGCAGTACTTC.

The chain is built from TRBV5-1 and TRBJ2-1; 9 nucleotides line up with TRBD2. CDR1 is SGHRS and CDR2 is YFSETQ in the germline V gene. The CDR3 spans 18 residues. V trimming: 0 bases; J trimming: 4 bases; junction bases outside the gene matches: 11. For the CDR3, the DNA is TGCGCCAGCAGCTTGGAACCTACTAGCGGGCAACGATACAATGAGCAGTTCTTC. Translation gives CASSLEPTSGQRYNEQFF.

V usage is TRBV29-1 and J usage is TRBJ2-7; a possible D gene is TRBD1 (6 bases). The germline V gene has CDR1 SQVTM and CDR2 ANQGSEA. CDR3 length: 14 residues. The V and J ends lost 3 bases and 0 bases respectively, with 12 bases between them. CDR3 DNA sequence: TGCAGCGTTGACCTCCAGGGGTCCTCCTACGAGCAGTACTTC. This sequence encodes CSVDLQGSSYEQYF.

The DNA for the CDR3 is TGTGCCAGCACCCCGGGTGGGCACCTTGGAAAACTGTTTTTT. Residues: CASTPGGHLGKLFF. The chain carries TRBV25-1 and TRBJ1-4; no clear D gene. The CDR3 contains 14 residues. The V and J ends lost 7 bases and 10 bases respectively, with 19 bases between them. Germline CDR1 is MGHDK and CDR2 is SYGVNS.

In this sample, this clone turned up a few times. The gene calls are TRBV9 and TRBJ1-6; no firm D call. The V end was cut by 3 bases, the J end by 7 bases, with 11 bases between. Per germline, CDR1 SGDLS and CDR2 YYNGEE. This CDR3 is 14 amino acids long. The CDR3 loop is CASSEGVGNSPLHF. CDR3 nucleotide sequence: TGTGCCAGCAGCGAGGGTGTGGGGAATTCACCCCTCCACTTT.

This chain uses TRBV29-1 with TRBJ2-2; TRBD1 matches at 7 bases. Unmatched junction bases numbered 2, after V lost 3 bases and J lost 1 base. The CDR3 runs to 14 residues. Per the germline V gene, CDR1 is SQVTM and CDR2 is ANQGSEA. The CDR3 here is CSVDGDRNTGELFF. The CDR3 bases are TGCAGCGTTGATGGGGACAGGAACACCGGGGAGCTGTTTTTT.

This clone was seen only a few times. CDR3 in DNA: TGTGCCAGCAGTCCTGGGACTATCTCTGAGCAGTTCTTC. Its protein product is CASSPGTISEQFF. The V and J genes are TRBV6-6 and TRBJ2-1; 7 bases agree with TRBD2. Germline V gene data show CDR1 as MNHNY and CDR2 as SVGAGI (reference sequence). With 5 bases clipped from V and 9 bases from J, the junction kept 7 bases outside the gene matches. The CDR3 loop spans 13 amino acids.